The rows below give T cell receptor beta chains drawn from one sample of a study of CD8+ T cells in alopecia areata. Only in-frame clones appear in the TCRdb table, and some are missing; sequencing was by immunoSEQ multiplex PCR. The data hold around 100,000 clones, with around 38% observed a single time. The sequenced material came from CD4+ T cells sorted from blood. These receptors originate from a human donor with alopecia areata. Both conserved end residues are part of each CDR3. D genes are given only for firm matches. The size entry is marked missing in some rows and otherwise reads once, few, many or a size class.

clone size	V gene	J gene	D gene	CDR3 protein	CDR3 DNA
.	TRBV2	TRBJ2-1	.	CAIKARLYNEQFF	TGTGCCATCAAAGCCAGATTGTACAATGAGCAGTTCTTC
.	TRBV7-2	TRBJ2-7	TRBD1	CASSQRTGQEHEQYF	TGTGCCAGCAGCCAACGGACAGGCCAGGAGCACGAGCAGTACTTC
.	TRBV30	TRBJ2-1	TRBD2	CAWSKGLAGVYNEQFF	TGTGCCTGGAGTAAGGGACTAGCGGGAGTTTACAATGAGCAGTTCTTC
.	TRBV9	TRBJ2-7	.	CASSPLPGRSYEQYF	TGTGCCAGCAGCCCCCTTCCGGGCCGCTCCTACGAGCAGTACTTC
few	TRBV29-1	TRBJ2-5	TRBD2	CSVASGRAQETQYF	TGCAGCGTAGCTAGCGGGAGGGCCCAAGAGACCCAGTACTTC
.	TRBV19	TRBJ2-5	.	CASSSTGLPQETQYF	TGTGCCAGTAGTTCGACAGGACTACCCCAAGAGACCCAGTACTTC
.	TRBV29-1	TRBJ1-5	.	CSGGHGRDQPQHF	TGCAGCGGGGGACACGGGAGAGATCAGCCCCAGCATTTT
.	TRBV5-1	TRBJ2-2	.	CASSLWAEITGELFF	TGCGCCAGCAGCTTGTGGGCAGAGATCACCGGGGAGCTGTTTTTT
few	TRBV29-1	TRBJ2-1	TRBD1	CSVKQTGDPYNEQFF	TGCAGCGTCAAACAGACAGGGGACCCGTACAATGAGCAGTTCTTC
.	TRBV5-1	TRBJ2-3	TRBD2	CASSPHGLADTDTQYF	TGCGCCAGCAGCCCCCACGGACTAGCGGACACAGATACGCAGTATTTT
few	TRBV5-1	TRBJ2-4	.	CASSLAGSGQRNIQYF	TGCGCCAGCAGCTTGGCCGGCAGCGGACAGAGAAACATTCAGTACTTC
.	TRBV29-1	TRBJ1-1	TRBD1	CSVGQGQLFTEAFF	TGCAGCGTGGGCCAGGGACAGCTCTTTACTGAAGCTTTCTTT
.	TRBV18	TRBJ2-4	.	CASSPTDWGGNIQYF	TGTGCCAGCTCACCTACGGACTGGGGTGGAAACATTCAGTACTTC
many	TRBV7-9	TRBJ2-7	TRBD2	CASSSTSTGYEQYF	TGTGCCAGCAGCTCGACTAGCACGGGCTACGAGCAGTACTTC
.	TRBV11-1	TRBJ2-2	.	CASSPRQGGAGELFF	TGTGCCAGCAGCCCGAGACAGGGAGGCGCCGGGGAGCTGTTTTTT
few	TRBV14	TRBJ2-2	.	CASSQETPANTGELFF	TGTGCCAGCAGCCAAGAAACACCCGCGAACACCGGGGAGCTGTTTTTT
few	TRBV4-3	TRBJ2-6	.	CASSQRQGSSGANVLTF	TGCGCCAGCAGCCAAAGGCAGGGGAGCTCTGGGGCCAACGTCCTGACTTTC
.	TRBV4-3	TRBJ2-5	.	CASSQGIQETQYF	TGCGCCAGCAGCCAAGGTATCCAAGAGACCCAGTACTTC
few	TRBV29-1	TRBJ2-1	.	CSVDPNPENEQFF	TGCAGCGTTGACCCAAATCCCGAAAATGAGCAGTTCTTC
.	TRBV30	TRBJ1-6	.	CAWSRGGYNSPLHF	TGTGCCTGGAGTAGGGGCGGCTATAATTCACCCCTCCACTTT
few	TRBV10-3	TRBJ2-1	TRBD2	CAISASGGRYNEQFF	TGTGCCATCAGTGCTAGCGGCGGGCGCTACAATGAGCAGTTCTTC
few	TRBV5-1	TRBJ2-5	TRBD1	CASSIGTGQETQYF	TGCGCCAGCAGCATAGGGACAGGGCAAGAGACCCAGTACTTC
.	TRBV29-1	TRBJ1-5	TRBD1	CSVGTGSNQPQHF	TGCAGCGTCGGGACAGGTAGCAATCAGCCCCAGCATTTT
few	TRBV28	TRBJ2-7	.	CASSFELDYEQYF	TGTGCCAGCAGTTTTGAACTGGACTACGAGCAGTACTTC
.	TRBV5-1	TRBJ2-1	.	CASSLALGNEQFF	TGCGCCAGCAGCTTGGCCTTGGGCAATGAGCAGTTCTTC
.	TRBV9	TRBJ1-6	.	CASSGDRAGNSPLHF	TGTGCCAGCAGCGGAGATAGGGCTGGGAATTCACCCCTCCACTTT
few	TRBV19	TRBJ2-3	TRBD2	CASSVGLAGGRGTDTQYF	TGTGCCAGTAGTGTGGGACTAGCGGGGGGGCGAGGCACAGATACGCAGTATTTT
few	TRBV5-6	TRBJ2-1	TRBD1	CASSLALSGTGTYNEQFF	TGTGCCAGCAGCTTGGCTCTCTCCGGGACAGGGACCTACAATGAGCAGTTCTTC
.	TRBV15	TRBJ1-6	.	CATSRSGTENSPLHF	TGTGCCACCAGCAGGAGCGGGACGGAGAATTCACCCCTCCACTTT
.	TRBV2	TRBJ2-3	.	CASNSDGGSLDTQYF	TGTGCCAGCAACTCGGACGGGGGCTCCTTGGATACGCAGTATTTT
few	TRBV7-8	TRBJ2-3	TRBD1	CASSPHQWTGASTDTQYF	TGTGCCAGCAGCCCGCATCAATGGACAGGAGCCAGCACAGATACGCAGTATTTT
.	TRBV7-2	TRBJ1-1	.	CASSFSVLTEAFF	TGTGCCAGCAGCTTCTCAGTCCTGACTGAAGCTTTCTTT
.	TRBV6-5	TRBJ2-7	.	CASSYPGLAEQYF	TGTGCCAGCAGTTACCCGGGACTTGCCGAGCAGTACTTC
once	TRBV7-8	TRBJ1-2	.	CASSLDRAGYGYTF	TGTGCCAGCAGCTTAGACAGGGCAGGCTATGGCTACACCTTC
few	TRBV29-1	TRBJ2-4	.	CSVAGVNIQYF	TGCAGCGTTGCAGGGGTGAACATTCAGTACTTC
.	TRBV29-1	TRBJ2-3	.	CSITRGGGTDTQYF	TGCAGTATTACCAGGGGGGGAGGCACAGATACGCAGTATTTT
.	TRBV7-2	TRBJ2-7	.	CASSLSLSGQYF	TGTGCCAGCAGCTTATCTCTTTCAGGGCAGTACTTC
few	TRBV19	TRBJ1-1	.	CASSISTGMNTEAFF	TGTGCCAGTAGTATAAGTACAGGGATGAACACTGAAGCTTTCTTT
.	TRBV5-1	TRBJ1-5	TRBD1	CASSPGDRRGNQPQHF	TGCGCCAGCAGCCCGGGGGACAGGCGGGGCAATCAGCCCCAGCATTTT
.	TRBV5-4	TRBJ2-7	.	CASSRDPDPYEQYF	TGTGCCAGCAGCCGGGACCCAGATCCCTACGAGCAGTACTTC
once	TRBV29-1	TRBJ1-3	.	CSVAVGNPSSGNTIYF	TGCAGCGTTGCCGTGGGAAACCCTTCCTCTGGAAACACCATATATTTT
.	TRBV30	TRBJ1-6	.	CAWRSGTPLHF	TGTGCCTGGAGGTCCGGTACACCCCTCCACTTT
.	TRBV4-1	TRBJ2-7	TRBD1	CASSRRSGTDTYEQYF	TGCGCCAGCAGCAGAAGATCCGGGACAGACACCTACGAGCAGTACTTC
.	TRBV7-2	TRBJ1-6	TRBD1	CASSSDRVVSPLHF	TGTGCCAGCAGCTCGGACAGGGTAGTTTCACCCCTCCACTTT
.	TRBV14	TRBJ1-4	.	CASSQFGREKLFF	TGTGCCAGCAGCCAATTTGGGCGGGAAAAACTGTTTTTT
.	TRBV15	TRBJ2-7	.	CATSGPGSIYEQYF	TGTGCCACCAGCGGGCCAGGGTCTATCTACGAGCAGTACTTC
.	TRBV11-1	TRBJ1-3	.	CASSLAATDGNTIYF	TGTGCCAGCAGCTTAGCCGCGACTGACGGAAACACCATATATTTT
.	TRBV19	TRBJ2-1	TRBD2	CASSSQGLAGHWNEQFF	TGTGCCAGTAGTTCTCAGGGACTAGCGGGACACTGGAATGAGCAGTTCTTC
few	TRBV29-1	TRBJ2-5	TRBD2	CSVGEGQLAGVGETQYF	TGCAGCGTTGGTGAGGGGCAACTAGCGGGAGTTGGCGAGACCCAGTACTTC
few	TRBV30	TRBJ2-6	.	CAWSRLVGPLRLTF	TGTGCCTGGAGCCGACTAGTGGGACCCTTACGTCTGACTTTC
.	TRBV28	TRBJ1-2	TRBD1	CASKEGARAYGYTF	TGTGCCAGCAAAGAGGGGGCGAGGGCCTATGGCTACACCTTC
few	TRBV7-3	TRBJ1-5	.	CASSLQGGQPQHF	TGTGCCAGCAGCCTCCAGGGAGGGCAGCCCCAGCATTTT
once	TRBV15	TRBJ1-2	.	CATSRDLRRGGYGYTF	TGTGCCACCAGCAGAGATTTGCGCAGGGGAGGCTATGGCTACACCTTC
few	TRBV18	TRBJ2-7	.	CASSPLSYEQYF	TGTGCCAGCTCACCACTGTCCTACGAGCAGTACTTC
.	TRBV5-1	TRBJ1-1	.	CASSLAVTKNTEAFF	TGCGCCAGCAGCTTGGCCGTGACAAAGAACACTGAAGCTTTCTTT